These 29 T cell receptor beta chains were sequenced from one sample in a study of blood T cells in healthy people across ages. Together with a sample-barcoded 5' primer, a J-beta primer mix was included in a second PCR lasting about 6 to 12 cycles. TCRdb processed the 5' RACE reads anew with MiXCR; each CDR3 protein has one entry. The sample contains about 1.5 million distinct CDR3 sequences, approximately 43% of which appear only once. Sequenced: blood. The receptors stem from a woman aged 18-29 years in good health.

This clonotype was picked up a small number of times. The V call is TRBV20-1, the J call TRBJ1-2; D is perhaps TRBD1 (6 bases). This CDR3 is 12 amino acids long. The germline V gene has CDR1 DFQATT and CDR2 SNEGSKA (reference sequence). V dropped 5 bases and J dropped 8 bases, with 15 bases sitting between them. CDR3 sequence (DNA): TGCAGTGCTCCGCCGGGGGGGGGCGGCTACACCTTC. Its translation: CSAPPGGGGYTF.

V and J are TRBV7-2 and TRBJ1-3, with D possibly matching TRBD1 (5 bases). The CDR3 is made up of 15 amino acids. Germline CDR1 reads SGHTA; CDR2 reads FQGNSA. The V and J ends lost 5 bases and 1 base respectively, with 12 bases between them. The CDR3 sequence: CASSLRAGSGNTIYF. In nucleotides, the CDR3 is TGTGCCAGCAGCCTAAGGGCAGGGTCTGGAAACACCATATATTTT.

This clonotype was detected a few times. The chain carries TRBV14 and TRBJ2-7; TRBD2 aligns across 12 bases. Per the germline V gene, CDR1 is SGHDN and CDR2 is FVKESK. CDR3 length: 17 amino acids. V lost 2 bases to trimming and J lost 0 bases; unmatched junction nucleotides: 5. The CDR3 coding sequence is TGTGCCAGCAGCCAACGACTAGCGGGGGACTTCTCCTACGAGCAGTACTTC. Its translation is CASSQRLAGDFSYEQYF.

The chain has TRBV7-9 and TRBJ1-2, with a tentative D call TRBD1 (5 bases). The V end lost 5 bases, the J end lost 8 bases, and 21 bases lay between the germline ends. The germline V gene has CDR1 SEHNR and CDR2 FQNEAQ (reference sequence). This CDR3 contains 15 residues. Written as DNA, the CDR3 is TGTGCCAGCAGCCCCGGACACGACCATTCGCGGGGCTACACCTTC. It codes for CASSPGHDHSRGYTF.

This clonotype was counted between two and nine times. The chain recombines TRBV9 with TRBJ2-3; D gene ambiguous. Trimming took 5 bases from V and 3 from J, leaving 13 bases between them. Germline V gives CDR1 SGDLS, CDR2 YYNGEE. The CDR3 contains 14 residues. The CDR3 loop reads CASSEVSLTDTQYF. Written as DNA, the CDR3 is TGTGCCAGCAGTGAGGTCTCCCTGACAGATACGCAGTATTTT.

V usage is TRBV27 and J usage is TRBJ2-7; D tentatively reads TRBD1 or TRBD2 (5 bases each). Germline CDR1 is MNHEY and CDR2 is SMNVEV (reference sequence). V was cut by 1 base and J by 2 bases, with 18 bases left in between. There are 17 residues in the CDR3. The DNA of the CDR3 is TGTGCCAGCAGTTTATTACCCGGGGCTAACGTAGCCTACGAGCAGTACTTC. The encoded protein is CASSLLPGANVAYEQYF.

This clonotype appeared a few times. The chain couples TRBV24-1 to TRBJ2-3; TRBD2 aligns across 8 bases. Per the germline V gene, CDR1 is KGHDR and CDR2 is SFDVKD. The J segment lost 0 bases and the V segment lost 4 bases, leaving 8 bases of the junction unmatched. The CDR3 length is 17 residues. The CDR3 loop is CATSDPPERGSTDTQYF. The CDR3 bases are TGTGCCACCAGTGACCCTCCCGAGCGGGGGAGCACAGATACGCAGTATTTT.

This clonotype occurred a few times. The chain is built from TRBV12-3 or TRBV12-4 and TRBJ2-4; 10 bases align to TRBD1. The CDR3 spans 17 residues. The V and J ends lost 5 bases and 0 bases, in that order; junction bases with no gene match: 7. The CDR3 bases are TGTGCCAGCAGTCGGGACAGGGGAATTCTAGCCAAAAACATTCAGTACTTC. It specifies CASSRDRGILAKNIQYF.

This clonotype was recorded a few times. The V gene is TRBV28, the J gene TRBJ2-5; D remains ambiguous. The CDR3 is 11 amino acids. Germline CDR1 reads MDHEN; CDR2 reads SYDVKM. Trimming removed 6 bases from V and 5 bases from J, with 7 bases in between. CDR3 sequence (DNA): TGTGCCAGCAGCTTTCACGAGACCCAGTACTTC. As protein: CASSFHETQYF.

Only a few counts were recorded for this clonotype. The rearrangement joins TRBV12-3 or TRBV12-4 to TRBJ1-6, with D uncertain. V was trimmed by 1 base and J by 11 bases, leaving 9 bases between them. The CDR3 is 13 amino acids. The CDR3 is CASSLVESAPLHF. The CDR3 DNA reads TGTGCCAGCAGTTTAGTGGAAAGTGCACCCCTCCACTTT.

This clonotype was seen only once. The chain carries TRBV25-1 and TRBJ2-3; 8 nucleotides align to TRBD2. This CDR3 region has 15 residues. V was pared by 7 bases and J by 3 bases, with 9 bases of the junction left unmatched. Looked up from germline, CDR1 is MGHDK and CDR2 is SYGVNS. This CDR3 is CASTQSGGGTDTQYF. CDR3 nucleotides: TGTGCCAGCACCCAAAGCGGGGGAGGTACAGATACGCAGTATTTT.

CDR3 coding DNA: TGTGCCACCCTGGACAGGCTTTCCTACGAGCAGTACTTC. Translated: CATLDRLSYEQYF. V gene TRBV10-3 combines with J gene TRBJ2-7; 7 nucleotides align to TRBD1. There are 13 residues in the CDR3. The junction had 7 bases not matched to a gene; V was cut back by 10 bases and J by 1 base. The germline gives CDR1 ENHRY, CDR2 SYGVKD.

Points on this clonotype: This may stem from a read error, because a much larger clone lies one nucleotide away. The V call is TRBV4-1, the J call TRBJ1-2; D gene uncertain. The CDR3 is 14 amino acids. The germline gives CDR1 MGHRA, CDR2 YSYEKL. In nucleotides, the CDR3 is TGCCCCAGCAGCCAGACTAGGGTGAACTATGGCTACACCTTC. Amino acid sequence: CPSSQTRVNYGYTF.

This clonotype was seen more than once but under ten times. J is TRBJ1-2 and V is TRBV6-5; D might be TRBD1 (6 bases). Trimming cost V 7 bases and J 8 bases, with 23 bases left between them. Germline lookup yields CDR1 MNHEY and CDR2 SVGAGI. The CDR3 is 15 residues long. CDR3 coding DNA: TGTGCCAGCACCAGGGGAGTCTCGAGTTTGGGCGGCTACACCTTC. Translation: CASTRGVSSLGGYTF.

This clonotype was counted only a few times. The rearrangement uses TRBV6-5 and TRBJ2-3, with 9 bases matching TRBD2. CDR1 MNHEY and CDR2 SVGAGI come from the germline V gene. The CDR3 totals 15 residues. V gave up 6 bases and J gave up 4 bases; unmatched junction bases: 8. CDR3 bases: TGTGCCAGCAGGGAAATAGCGGGGGCCCCAGATACGCAGTATTTT. Its translation: CASREIAGAPDTQYF.

This chain connects TRBV21-1 to TRBJ2-4; whether TRBD2, the table's D call, matches the DNA was not checked. The J call could be wrong; TRBJ2-5 is a better fit for the DNA end. TRBV21-1 is a pseudogene segment. CDR3 size: 13 residues. The chain's CDR3 is CASSKVSRETQYF. The CDR3 DNA sequence: TGTGCCAGCAGCAAAGTGTCGAGGGAGACCCAGTACTTC.

The J gene is TRBJ2-7, the V gene TRBV4-1; TRBD1 agrees at 9 bases. The CDR3 spans 16 residues. Germline values: CDR1 MGHRA, CDR2 YSYEKL. J was trimmed by 2 bases and V by 0 bases; bases with no gene match: 5. CDR3 loop: CASSQEPGQGAYEQYF. CDR3 nucleotides: TGCGCCAGCAGCCAAGAACCGGGACAGGGCGCCTACGAGCAGTACTTC.

The chain carries TRBV20-1 and TRBJ2-1; 10 bases are a match to TRBD2. Germline trimming cut 0 bases from V and 0 bases from J; bases unmatched to any gene: 11. CDR3 length: 19 residues. Germline V gene lookup returns CDR1 DFQATT and CDR2 SNEGSKA (reference sequence). CDR3 DNA: TGCAGTGCTAGAGATCTGGCTAGCGGGAGCCGCAGCTCCTACAATGAGCAGTTCTTC. Translation: CSARDLASGSRSSYNEQFF.

Only a few counts were recorded for this clonotype. V gene TRBV20-1 combines with J gene TRBJ2-7; a possible D gene is TRBD2 (6 bases). The CDR3 extends over 14 amino acids. CDR1 is DFQATT and CDR2 is SNEGSKA in the germline V gene (reference sequence). Trimming removed 0 bases from V and 3 bases from J, with 12 bases in between. CDR3: CSARDLGGDYEQYF. The DNA of the CDR3 is TGCAGTGCTAGAGATCTTGGAGGGGACTACGAGCAGTACTTC.

This clonotype was counted only a few times. The V call is TRBV7-2, the J call TRBJ1-2, with D tentatively TRBD1 (5 bases). The CDR3 runs to 16 residues. V lost 0 bases to trimming and J lost 1 base, with 12 bases between them. CDR1 is SGHTA, CDR2 FQGNSA, per germline. In nucleotides, the CDR3 is TGTGCCAGCAGCTTAGCGCTGAGGGGCGATAACTATGGCTACACCTTC. Its translation is CASSLALRGDNYGYTF.

CDR3 residues: CSARNSGRGNEKLFF. CDR3 in DNA: TGCAGTGCTAGGAATTCTGGACGAGGAAATGAAAAACTGTTTTTT. The chain couples TRBV20-1 to TRBJ1-4, with no clear D. The CDR3 has 15 amino acids. V lost 3 bases and J lost 5, with 16 bases in between. Germline CDR1 is DFQATT and CDR2 is SNEGSKA (reference sequence).

The chain carries TRBV20-1 and TRBJ1-1, with TRBD1 matching over 7 bases. Germline assignment: CDR1 DFQATT and CDR2 SNEGSKA (reference sequence). The CDR3 consists of 11 residues. V shed 7 bases, J shed 10 bases, and the junction held 9 bases outside the gene matches. The CDR3 protein is CSVSDQGGAFF. The CDR3 nucleotides read TGCAGTGTTAGTGATCAGGGGGGAGCTTTCTTT.

The rearrangement joins TRBV27 to TRBJ1-2; D remains ambiguous. The length of the CDR3 is 13 residues. Trimming stripped 3 bases from V and 4 bases from J, with 9 bases between. Germline V gene data show CDR1 as MNHEY and CDR2 as SMNVEV (reference sequence). The CDR3, as DNA: TGTGCCAGCAGTTTCTTCCCTGCCTATGGCTACACCTTC. Translating it yields CASSFFPAYGYTF.

The chain joins TRBV6-2 or TRBV6-3 to TRBJ2-5; 7 nucleotides line up with TRBD1. Germline values: CDR1 MNHEY, CDR2 SVGEGT. The CDR3 sequence is 20 residues long. Losses at the gene ends were 4 bases for V and 2 bases for J; bases not matched to a gene: 22. The CDR3 is CASSSFFGTASKSSQETQYF. The CDR3 bases are TGTGCCAGCAGTTCCTTCTTCGGGACAGCGAGTAAAAGTTCACAAGAGACCCAGTACTTC.

The chain carries TRBV29-1 and TRBJ2-5, with a tentative D call TRBD1 (5 bases). The CDR3 sequence is 15 residues long. The germline CDR1 and CDR2 sequences are SQVTM and ANQGSEA. The CDR3 nucleotides are TGCAGTGGACAAGGGAAAAATTGGGAACAAGAGACCCAGTACTTC. It codes for CSGQGKNWEQETQYF.

This clonotype was detected only a few times. The V and J genes are TRBV3-1 and TRBJ2-3, with D hard to call. The CDR3 is 13 residues long. Germline CDR1 LGHDT, CDR2 YNNKEL (reference sequence). V gave up 5 bases and J gave up 3 bases, with 9 bases separating them. The CDR3 loop reads CASSSKMTDTQYF. CDR3 nucleotides: TGTGCCAGCAGCTCCAAGATGACAGATACGCAGTATTTT.

This chain links TRBV7-9 with TRBJ1-5; tentatively, D is TRBD1 (5 bases). The germline V gene has CDR1 SEHNR and CDR2 FQNEAQ (reference sequence). The CDR3 loop spans 15 amino acids. Trimming pared 5 bases from V and 0 bases from J, leaving 11 bases between. Here the CDR3 DNA reads TGTGCCAGCAGCGGGGGACTCCATAGCAATCAGCCCCAGCATTTT. It translates to CASSGGLHSNQPQHF.

The chain uses TRBV25-1 and TRBJ2-3; tentative D call: TRBD1 (6 bases). The germline CDR1 and CDR2 sequences are MGHDK and SYGVNS. The CDR3 is made up of 14 amino acids. Trimming cost V 4 bases and J 7 bases, with 15 bases left between them. The CDR3 reads CASSGGTSTNTQYF. CDR3 bases: TGTGCCAGCAGTGGGGGGACATCCACGAATACGCAGTATTTT.

The rearrangement joins TRBV14 to TRBJ2-1; 9 nucleotides agree with TRBD2. V dropped 1 base and J dropped 5; count of bases not matched to a gene: 9. The V gene's germline CDR1 is SGHDN and CDR2 FVKESK. CDR3 length: 17 amino acids. CDR3 protein: CASSQVKLAGVNNEQFF. The CDR3 DNA sequence: TGTGCCAGCAGCCAAGTTAAACTAGCGGGTGTCAACAATGAGCAGTTCTTC.